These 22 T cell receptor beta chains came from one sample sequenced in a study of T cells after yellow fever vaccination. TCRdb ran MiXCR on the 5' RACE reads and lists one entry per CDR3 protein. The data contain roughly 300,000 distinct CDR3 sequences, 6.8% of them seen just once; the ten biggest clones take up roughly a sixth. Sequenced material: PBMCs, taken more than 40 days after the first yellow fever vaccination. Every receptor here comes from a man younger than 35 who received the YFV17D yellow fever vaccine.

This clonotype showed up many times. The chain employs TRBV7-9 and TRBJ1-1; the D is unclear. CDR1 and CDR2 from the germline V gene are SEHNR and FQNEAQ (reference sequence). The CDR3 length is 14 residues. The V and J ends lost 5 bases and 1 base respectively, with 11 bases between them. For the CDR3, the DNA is TGTGCCAGCAGCGCCCCAACATCGAACACTGAAGCTTTCTTT. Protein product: CASSAPTSNTEAFF. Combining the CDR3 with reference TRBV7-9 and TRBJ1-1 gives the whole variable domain DTGVSQNPRHKITKRGQNVTFRCDPISEHNRLYWYRQTLGQGPEFLTYFQNEAQLEKSRLLSDRFSAERPKGSFSTLEIQRTEQGDSAMYLCASSAPTSNTEAFFGQGTRLTVV.

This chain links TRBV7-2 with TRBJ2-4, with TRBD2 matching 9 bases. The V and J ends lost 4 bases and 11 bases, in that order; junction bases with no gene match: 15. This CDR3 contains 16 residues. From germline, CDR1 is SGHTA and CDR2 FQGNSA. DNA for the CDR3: TGTGCCAGCAGCTCCATGACTCAGGGGAGCGGGGGGCTTCAGTACTTC. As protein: CASSSMTQGSGGLQYF.

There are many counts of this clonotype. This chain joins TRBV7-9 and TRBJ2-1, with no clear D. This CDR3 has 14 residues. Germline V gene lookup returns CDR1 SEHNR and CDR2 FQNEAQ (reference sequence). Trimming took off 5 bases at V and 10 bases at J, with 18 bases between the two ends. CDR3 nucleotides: TGTGCCAGCAGCGAACTGCTACTACAGCAAGAGCAGTTCTTC. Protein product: CASSELLLQQEQFF.

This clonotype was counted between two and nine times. The CDR3 loop is CASSLLGQGANTGELFF. CDR3 nucleotide sequence: TGTGCCAGCAGCTTGTTGGGACAGGGGGCGAACACCGGGGAGCTGTTTTTT. The chain combines TRBV5-6 with TRBJ2-2, with 11 bases that match TRBD1. CDR1 SGHDT and CDR2 YYEEEE come from the germline V gene. V lost 1 base to trimming and J lost 0 bases; unmatched junction nucleotides: 2. The CDR3 length is 17 residues.

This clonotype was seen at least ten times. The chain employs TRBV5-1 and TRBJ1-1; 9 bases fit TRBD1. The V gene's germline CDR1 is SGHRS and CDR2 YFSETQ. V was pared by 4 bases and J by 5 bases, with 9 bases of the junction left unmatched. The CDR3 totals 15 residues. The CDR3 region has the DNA TGCGCCAGCAGCACCGTACAGGGGGCTGGAACTGAAGCTTTCTTT. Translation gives CASSTVQGAGTEAFF.

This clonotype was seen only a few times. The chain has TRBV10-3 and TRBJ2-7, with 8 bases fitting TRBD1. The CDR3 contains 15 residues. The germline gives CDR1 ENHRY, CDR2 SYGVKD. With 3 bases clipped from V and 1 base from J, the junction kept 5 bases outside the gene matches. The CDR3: CAISEGQGPSYEQYV. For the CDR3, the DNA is TGTGCCATCAGTGAAGGACAGGGACCTTCCTACGAGCAGTACGTC.

The CDR3 DNA sequence: TGTGCCAGCAGCGTTGGCCTGAGCTCCTACAATGAGCAGTTCTTC. The encoded protein is CASSVGLSSYNEQFF. This rearrangement joins TRBV9 to TRBJ2-1; D call uncertain. V lost 2 bases, J lost 0 bases, and 9 bases lay in between. CDR1 is SGDLS, CDR2 YYNGEE, per germline. The CDR3 has 15 residues.

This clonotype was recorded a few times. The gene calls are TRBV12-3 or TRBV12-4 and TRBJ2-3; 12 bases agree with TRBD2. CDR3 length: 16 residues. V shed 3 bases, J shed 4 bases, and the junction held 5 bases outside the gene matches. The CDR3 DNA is TGTGCCAGCAGTTTGCTAGCGGGGGGGCCTGCAGATACGCAGTATTTT. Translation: CASSLLAGGPADTQYF.

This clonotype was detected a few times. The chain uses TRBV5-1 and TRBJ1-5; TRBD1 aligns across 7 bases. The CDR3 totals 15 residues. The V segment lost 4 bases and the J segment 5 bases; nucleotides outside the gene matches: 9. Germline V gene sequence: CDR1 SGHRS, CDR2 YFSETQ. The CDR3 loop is CASSPRTGSDQPQHF. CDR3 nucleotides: TGCGCCAGCAGCCCGCGGACAGGATCAGATCAGCCCCAGCATTTT.

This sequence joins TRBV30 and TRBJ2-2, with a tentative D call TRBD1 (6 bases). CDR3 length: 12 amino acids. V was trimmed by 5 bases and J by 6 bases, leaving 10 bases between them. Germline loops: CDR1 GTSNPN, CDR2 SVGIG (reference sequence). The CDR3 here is CAWQQGAGELFF. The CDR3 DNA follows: TGTGCCTGGCAACAGGGTGCCGGGGAGCTGTTTTTT.

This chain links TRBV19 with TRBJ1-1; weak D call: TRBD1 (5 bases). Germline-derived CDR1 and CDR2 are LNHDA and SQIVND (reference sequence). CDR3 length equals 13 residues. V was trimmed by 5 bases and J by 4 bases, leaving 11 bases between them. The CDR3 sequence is CASSGAPGTEAFF. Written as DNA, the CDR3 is TGTGCCAGTAGTGGGGCGCCGGGCACTGAAGCTTTCTTT. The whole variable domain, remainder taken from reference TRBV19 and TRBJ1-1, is DGGITQSPKYLFRKEGQNVTLSCEQNLNHDAMYWYRQDPGQGLRLIYYSQIVNDFQKGDIAEGYSVSREKKESFPLTVTSAQKNPTAFYLCASSGAPGTEAFFGQGTRLTVV.

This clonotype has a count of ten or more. The CDR3 is CASSSGPDSPLHF. The CDR3 nucleotides are TGCGCCAGCAGCAGCGGTCCAGACTCACCCCTCCACTTT. The chain recombines TRBV4-1 with TRBJ1-6; D is ambiguous. The CDR3 consists of 13 residues. Germline-derived CDR1 and CDR2 are MGHRA and YSYEKL. Trimming shortened V by 5 bases and J by 10 bases, and 12 bases separated the two germline ends.

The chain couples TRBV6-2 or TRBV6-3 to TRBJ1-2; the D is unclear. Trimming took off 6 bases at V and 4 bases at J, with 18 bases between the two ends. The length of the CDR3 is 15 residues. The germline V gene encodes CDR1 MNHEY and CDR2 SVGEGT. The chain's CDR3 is CASSPGLALGYGYTF. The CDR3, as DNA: TGTGCCAGCAGCCCAGGTCTGGCCTTAGGCTATGGCTACACCTTC.

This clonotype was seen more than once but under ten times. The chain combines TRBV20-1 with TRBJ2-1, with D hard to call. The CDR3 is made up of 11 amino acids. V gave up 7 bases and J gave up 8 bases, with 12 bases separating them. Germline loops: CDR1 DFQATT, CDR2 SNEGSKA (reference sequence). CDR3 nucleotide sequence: TGCAGTGTTGGGGTCTGGGATGAGCAGTTCTTC. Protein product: CSVGVWDEQFF.

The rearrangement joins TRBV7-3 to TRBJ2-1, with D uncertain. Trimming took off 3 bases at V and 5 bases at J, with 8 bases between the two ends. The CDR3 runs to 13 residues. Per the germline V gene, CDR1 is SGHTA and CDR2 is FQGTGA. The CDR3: CASSFQGNNEQFF. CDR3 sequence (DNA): TGTGCCAGCAGCTTTCAAGGGAACAATGAGCAGTTCTTC.

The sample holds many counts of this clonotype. CDR3 residues: CASSPGTAAGKLFF. DNA for the CDR3: TGCGCCAGCAGCCCCGGGACCGCCGCCGGAAAACTGTTTTTT. V gene TRBV4-1 combines with J gene TRBJ1-4; D is perhaps TRBD1 (5 bases). Germline V gives CDR1 MGHRA, CDR2 YSYEKL. CDR3 length: 14 residues. V was clipped by 4 bases and J by 10 bases, with 16 bases between them.

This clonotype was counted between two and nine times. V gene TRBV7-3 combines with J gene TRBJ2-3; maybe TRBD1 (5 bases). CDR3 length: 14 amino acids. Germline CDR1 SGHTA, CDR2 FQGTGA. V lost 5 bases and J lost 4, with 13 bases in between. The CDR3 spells CASSPGSIADTQYF. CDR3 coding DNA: TGTGCCAGCAGCCCAGGGTCTATTGCAGATACGCAGTATTTT.

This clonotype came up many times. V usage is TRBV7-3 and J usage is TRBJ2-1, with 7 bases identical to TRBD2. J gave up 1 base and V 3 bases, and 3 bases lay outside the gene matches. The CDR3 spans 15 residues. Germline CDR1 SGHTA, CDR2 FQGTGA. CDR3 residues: CASSLAGASYNEQFF. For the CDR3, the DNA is TGTGCCAGCAGCTTGGCGGGAGCTTCCTACAATGAGCAGTTCTTC.

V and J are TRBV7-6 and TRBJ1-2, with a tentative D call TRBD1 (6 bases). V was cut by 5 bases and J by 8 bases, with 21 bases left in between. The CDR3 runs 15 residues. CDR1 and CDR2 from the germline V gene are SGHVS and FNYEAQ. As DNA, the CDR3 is TGTGCCAGCAGCCCCAAGTCCCGGGACACGGCCGGCTACACCTTC. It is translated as CASSPKSRDTAGYTF.

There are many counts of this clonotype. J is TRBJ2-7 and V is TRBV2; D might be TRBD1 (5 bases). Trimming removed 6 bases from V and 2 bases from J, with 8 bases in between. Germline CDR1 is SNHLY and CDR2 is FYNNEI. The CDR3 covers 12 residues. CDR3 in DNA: TGTGCCAGCAGGACAGATACCTACGAGCAGTACTTC. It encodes CASRTDTYEQYF.

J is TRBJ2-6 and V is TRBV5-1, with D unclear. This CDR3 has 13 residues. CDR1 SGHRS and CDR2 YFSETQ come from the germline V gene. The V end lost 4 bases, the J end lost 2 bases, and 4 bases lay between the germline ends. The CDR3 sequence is CASSETGANVLTF. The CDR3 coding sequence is TGCGCCAGCAGCGAAACTGGGGCCAACGTCCTGACTTTC.

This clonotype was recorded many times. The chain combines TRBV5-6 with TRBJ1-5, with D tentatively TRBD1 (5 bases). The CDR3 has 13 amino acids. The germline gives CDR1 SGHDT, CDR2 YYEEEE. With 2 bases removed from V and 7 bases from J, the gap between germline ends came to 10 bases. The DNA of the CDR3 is TGTGCCAGCAGCTTCGGGGGTGAGCAGCCCCAGCATTTT. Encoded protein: CASSFGGEQPQHF. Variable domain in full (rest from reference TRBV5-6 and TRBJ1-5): DAGVTQSPTHLIKTRGQQVTLRCSPKSGHDTVSWYQQALGQGPQFIFQYYEEEERQRGNFPDRFSGHQFPNYSSELNVNALLLGDSALYLCASSFGGEQPQHFGDGTRLSIL.